This TCR beta chain comes out of a study of OX40 agonist ivuxolimab in advanced cancers. By its share, this clone is medium-sized. The CDR3 extends over 14 amino acids. Germline CDR1 reads SNHLY; CDR2 reads FYNNEI. V was shortened by 7 bases and J by 4 bases, with 13 bases between the two germline ends. The assay was immunoSEQ multiplex PCR, and TCRdb's table has in-frame clones only and misses some. The sample holds 30,000 to 35,000 clones, approximately 80% seen once. The sample in question was CD4+ or CD8+ T cells sorted from blood, obtained in a trial of the OX40 agonist ivuxolimab. The rearrangement joins TRBV2 to TRBJ2-2; D is unresolved. The clonotype originates from an adult with an advanced solid tumor such as melanoma, head and neck, liver or kidney cancer. CDR3 sequence (DNA): TGTGCCAGCATCTCCTTGGGCGGCACCGGGGAGCTGTTTTTT. It encodes CASISLGGTGELFF.